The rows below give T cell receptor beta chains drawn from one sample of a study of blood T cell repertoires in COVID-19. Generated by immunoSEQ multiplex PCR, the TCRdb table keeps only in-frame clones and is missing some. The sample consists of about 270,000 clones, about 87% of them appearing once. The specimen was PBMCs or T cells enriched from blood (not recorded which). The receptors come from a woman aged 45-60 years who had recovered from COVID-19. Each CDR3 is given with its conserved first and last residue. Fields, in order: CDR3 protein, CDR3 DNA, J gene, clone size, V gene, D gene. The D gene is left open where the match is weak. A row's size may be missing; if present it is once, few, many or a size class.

CASKLSRAGEQFF | TGTGCCAGCAAGTTATCGAGGGCCGGTGAGCAGTTCTTC | TRBJ2-1 | once | TRBV7-3 | -
CASRSPETNEKLFF | TGTGCCAGCAGGTCCCCCGAGACTAATGAAAAACTGTTTTTT | TRBJ1-4 | - | TRBV2 | -
CASSRSGTDTQYF | TGCGCCAGCAGCCGCTCAGGCACAGATACGCAGTATTTT | TRBJ2-3 | - | TRBV4-1 | -
CASSAGQGAGGELFF | TGCGCCAGCAGCGCGGGACAGGGGGCCGGCGGGGAGCTGTTTTTT | TRBJ2-2 | - | TRBV5-1 | TRBD1
CAWTEIEGYEQYF | TGTGCCTGGACTGAAATCGAGGGCTACGAGCAGTACTTC | TRBJ2-7 | - | TRBV30 | -
CASSFLGQYEQYF | TGTGCCAGCAGCTTCCTAGGACAGTACGAGCAGTACTTC | TRBJ2-7 | once | TRBV7-2 | -
CASQVKRNTEAFF | TGTGCCAGCCAGGTCAAAAGGAACACTGAAGCTTTCTTT | TRBJ1-1 | once | TRBV12-3/TRBV12-4 | -
CASSLASGAYGYTF | TGCGCCAGCAGCTTGGCCAGCGGGGCCTATGGCTACACCTTC | TRBJ1-2 | - | TRBV5-1 | -
CASSLTSSYNSPLHF | TGTGCCAGCAGCTTGACAAGCTCCTATAATTCACCCCTCCACTTT | TRBJ1-6 | - | TRBV7-2 | -
CSAGSEAEQFF | TGCAGTGCTGGGAGCGAGGCAGAGCAGTTCTTC | TRBJ2-1 | - | TRBV20-1 | -
CSVEKSEEQYF | TGCAGCGTTGAAAAAAGCGAGGAGCAGTACTTC | TRBJ2-7 | - | TRBV29-1 | -